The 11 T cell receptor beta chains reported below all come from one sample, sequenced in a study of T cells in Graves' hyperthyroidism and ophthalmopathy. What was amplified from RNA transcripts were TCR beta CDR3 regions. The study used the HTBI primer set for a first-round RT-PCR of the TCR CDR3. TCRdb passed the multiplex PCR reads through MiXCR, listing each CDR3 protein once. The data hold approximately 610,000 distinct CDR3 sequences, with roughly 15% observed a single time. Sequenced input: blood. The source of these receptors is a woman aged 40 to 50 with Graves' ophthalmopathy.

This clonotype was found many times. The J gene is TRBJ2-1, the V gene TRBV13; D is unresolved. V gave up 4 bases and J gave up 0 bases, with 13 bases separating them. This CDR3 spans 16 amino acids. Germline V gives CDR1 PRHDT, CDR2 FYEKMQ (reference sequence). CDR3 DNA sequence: TGTGCCAGCAGCTCCCTTCGGGCTAGCTCCTACAATGAGCAGTTCTTC. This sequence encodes CASSSLRASSYNEQFF.

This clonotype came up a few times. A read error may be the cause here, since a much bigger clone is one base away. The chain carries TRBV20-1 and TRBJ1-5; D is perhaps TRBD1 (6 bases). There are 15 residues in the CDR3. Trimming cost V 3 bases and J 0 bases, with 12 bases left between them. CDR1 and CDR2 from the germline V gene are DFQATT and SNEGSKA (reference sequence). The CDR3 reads CSASPPGDSNQPQHF. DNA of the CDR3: TGCAGTGCTAGCCCTCCAGGGGATAGCAATCAGCCCCAGCATTTT.

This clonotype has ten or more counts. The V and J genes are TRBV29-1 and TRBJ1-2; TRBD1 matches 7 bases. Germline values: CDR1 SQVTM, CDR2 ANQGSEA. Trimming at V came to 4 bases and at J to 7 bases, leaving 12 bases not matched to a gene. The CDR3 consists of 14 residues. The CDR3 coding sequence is TGCAGCGTTGTAATTAACCGGGACAGCCGTGGCTACACCTTC. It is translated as CSVVINRDSRGYTF.

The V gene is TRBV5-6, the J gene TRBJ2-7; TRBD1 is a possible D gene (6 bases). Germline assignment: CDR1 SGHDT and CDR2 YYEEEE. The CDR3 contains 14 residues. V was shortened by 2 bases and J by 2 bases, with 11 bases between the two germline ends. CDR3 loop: CASSFNGQTYEQYF. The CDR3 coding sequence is TGTGCCAGCAGCTTCAACGGACAGACCTACGAGCAGTACTTC.

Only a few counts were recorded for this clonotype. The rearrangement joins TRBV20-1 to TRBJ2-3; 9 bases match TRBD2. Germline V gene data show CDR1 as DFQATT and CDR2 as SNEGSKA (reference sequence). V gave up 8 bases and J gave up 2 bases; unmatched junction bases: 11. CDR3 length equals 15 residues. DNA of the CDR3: TGCAGTCCCGGCCCGGGACTAGCAGACACAGATACGCAGTATTTT. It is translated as CSPGPGLADTDTQYF.

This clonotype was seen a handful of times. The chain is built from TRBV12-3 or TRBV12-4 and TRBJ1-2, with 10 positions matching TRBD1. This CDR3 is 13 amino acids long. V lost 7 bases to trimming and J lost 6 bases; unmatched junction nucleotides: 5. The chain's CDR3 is CASKQGTGDGYTF. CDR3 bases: TGTGCCAGCAAGCAAGGGACAGGGGATGGCTACACCTTC.

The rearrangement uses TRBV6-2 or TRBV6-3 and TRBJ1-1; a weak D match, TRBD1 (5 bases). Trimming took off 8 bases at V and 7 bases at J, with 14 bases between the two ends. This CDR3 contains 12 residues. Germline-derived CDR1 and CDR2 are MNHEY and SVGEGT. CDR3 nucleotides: TGTGCCAGCTCCTTCGGGGCAGGTGAAGCTTTCTTT. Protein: CASSFGAGEAFF.

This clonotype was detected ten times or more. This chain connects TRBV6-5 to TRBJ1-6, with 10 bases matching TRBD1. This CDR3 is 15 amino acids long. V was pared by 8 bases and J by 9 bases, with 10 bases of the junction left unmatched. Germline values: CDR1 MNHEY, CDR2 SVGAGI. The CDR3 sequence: CASGRQGALSSPLHF. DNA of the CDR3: TGTGCCAGCGGGAGACAGGGGGCGCTTAGTTCACCCCTCCACTTT.

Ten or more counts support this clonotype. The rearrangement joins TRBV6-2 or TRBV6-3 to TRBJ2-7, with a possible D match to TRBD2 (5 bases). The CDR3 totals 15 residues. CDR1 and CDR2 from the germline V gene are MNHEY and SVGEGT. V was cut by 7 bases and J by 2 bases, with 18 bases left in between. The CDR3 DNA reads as TGTGCCAGCATTAGCCCCCTGGCGGGTACCTACGAGCAGTACTTC. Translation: CASISPLAGTYEQYF.

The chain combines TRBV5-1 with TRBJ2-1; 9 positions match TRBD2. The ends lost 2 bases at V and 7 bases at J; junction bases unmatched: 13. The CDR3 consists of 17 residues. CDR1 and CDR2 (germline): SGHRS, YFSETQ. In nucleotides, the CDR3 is TGCGCCAGCAGCTTTAGGTTAGTCAGCGGGAGGCTGAATGAGCAGTTCTTC. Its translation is CASSFRLVSGRLNEQFF. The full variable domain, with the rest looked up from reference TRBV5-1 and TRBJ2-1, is KAGVTQTPRYLIKTRGQQVTLSCSPISGHRSVSWYQQTPGQGLQFLFEYFSETQRNKGNFPGRFSGRQFSNSRSEMNVSTLELGDSALYLCASSFRLVSGRLNEQFFGPGTRLTVL.

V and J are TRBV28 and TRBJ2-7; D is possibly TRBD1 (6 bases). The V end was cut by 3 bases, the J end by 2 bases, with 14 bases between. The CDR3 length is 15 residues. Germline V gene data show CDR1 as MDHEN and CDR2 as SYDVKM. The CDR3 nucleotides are TGTGCCAGCAGTTTCTTCATCGACAGGCCCTACGAGCAGTACTTC. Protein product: CASSFFIDRPYEQYF. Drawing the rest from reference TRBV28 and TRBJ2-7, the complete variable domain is DVKVTQSSRYLVKRTGEKVFLECVQDMDHENMFWYRQDPGLGLRLIYFSYDVKMKEKGDIPEGYSVSREKKERFSLILESASTNQTSMYLCASSFFIDRPYEQYFGPGTRLTVT.